This T cell receptor beta chain originates from a study of blood T cell repertoires in COVID-19. Study-level information: Both acute and convalescent COVID-19 samples were obtained from the United States, Italy and Spain.

Germline V lookup: CDR1 MRHNA, CDR2 SNTAGT. This CDR3 comprises 16 residues. V lost 6 bases to trimming and J lost 4 bases; unmatched junction nucleotides: 13. TCRdb's table, derived via immunoSEQ multiplex PCR, lists solely in-frame clones and lacks some. The sample has around 160,000 clones, 70% to 90% seen once. The chain carries TRBV6-4 and TRBJ1-2; TRBD1 aligns across 8 bases. This clonotype originated in a man aged 60 to 69 with active or convalescent COVID-19. The material sequenced was peripheral blood. The DNA for the CDR3 is TGTGCCAGCAGGCCGGAGGGGACAGGTTTCGGCTATGGCTACACCTTC. Translated: CASRPEGTGFGYGYTF.